Below are 13 T cell receptor beta chains sequenced from a single sample in a study of PD-1 blockade in classical Hodgkin lymphoma. Sequencing used immunoSEQ multiplex PCR; TCRdb keeps in-frame clones, though not all of them. This repertoire shows tens of thousands of clones, around 84% found once; its top ten account for around 2.3%. In every patient, relapse followed autologous stem cell transplantation, while exposure to brentuximab vedotin differed. This material consisted of peripheral blood mononuclear cells (PBMCs), taken at baseline. These receptors originate from a human donor with classical Hodgkin lymphoma.

J is TRBJ1-1 and V is TRBV28; D is ambiguous. The CDR3 covers 14 residues. Germline V gene sequence: CDR1 MDHEN, CDR2 SYDVKM. Trimming cost V 5 bases and J 0 bases, with 10 bases left between them. The CDR3, as DNA: TGTGCCAGCAGTACCGCGGGGATGAACACTGAAGCTTTCTTT. It yields the protein CASSTAGMNTEAFF.

This clone occurred once. The V call is TRBV7-9, the J call TRBJ1-2; 8 bases align to TRBD1. The CDR3 extends over 15 amino acids. V gave up 2 bases and J gave up 2 bases; unmatched junction bases: 4. CDR1 and CDR2 (germline): SEHNR, FQNEAQ (reference sequence). The CDR3 coding sequence is TGTGCCAGCAGCTTATGGACAGGGTTAAACTATGGCTACACCTTC. Its translation is CASSLWTGLNYGYTF.

This clone was recorded once. The rearrangement uses TRBV6-4 and TRBJ1-6, with a weak D call TRBD1 (6 bases). The CDR3 length is 16 residues. Germline loops: CDR1 MRHNA, CDR2 SNTAGT. V was pared by 5 bases and J by 6 bases, with 17 bases between. The CDR3 here is CASSPVAGAFNSPLHF. The CDR3 coding sequence is TGTGCCAGCAGTCCAGTGGCAGGGGCTTTTAATTCACCCCTCCACTTT.

The rearrangement joins TRBV4-2 to TRBJ1-6; D not certain. CDR1 and CDR2 (germline): LGHNA, YNFKEQ. This CDR3 has 18 residues. V lost 0 bases, J lost 0 bases, and 12 bases lay in between. This CDR3 is CASSQDLESSSYNSPLHF. CDR3 sequence (DNA): TGTGCCAGCAGCCAAGATTTGGAGTCGAGCTCCTATAATTCACCCCTCCACTTT.

The chain couples TRBV10-3 to TRBJ2-3, with 9 bases that match TRBD2. Germline V lookup: CDR1 ENHRY, CDR2 SYGVKD. CDR3 length: 14 residues. The trim removed 7 bases at V and 5 bases at J, leaving 7 bases unmatched. The CDR3, as DNA: TGTGCCATCAACGCGCGGGGGGGGGAAGATACGCAGTATTTT. Amino acids: CAINARGGEDTQYF.

The chain uses TRBV5-1 and TRBJ1-3; perhaps TRBD1 as D (5 bases). Between the trimmed V and J ends, which lost 3 bases and 0 bases, there was a span of 10 bases. The CDR3 covers 15 residues. Germline-derived CDR1 and CDR2 are SGHRS and YFSETQ. This chain's CDR3 is CASSWGSDSGNTIYF. CDR3 nucleotide sequence: TGCGCCAGCAGCTGGGGCTCAGACTCTGGAAACACCATATATTTT. The whole variable domain, remainder taken from reference TRBV5-1 and TRBJ1-3, is KAGVTQTPRYLIKTRGQQVTLSCSPISGHRSVSWYQQTPGQGLQFLFEYFSETQRNKGNFPGRFSGRQFSNSRSEMNVSTLELGDSALYLCASSWGSDSGNTIYFGEGSWLTVV.

The chain is built from TRBV6-5 and TRBJ1-2; D gene uncertain. The V gene's germline CDR1 is MNHEY and CDR2 SVGAGI. The CDR3 is 11 residues long. The ends were cut back, 6 bases at V and 8 bases at J, with 10 bases in the middle. The DNA for the CDR3 is TGTGCCAGCAGCCCCGGGGTAGGCTACACCTTC. It encodes CASSPGVGYTF.

The chain joins TRBV7-9 to TRBJ2-3, with a possible D match to TRBD2 (7 bases). This CDR3 spans 13 amino acids. Germline V gene lookup returns CDR1 SEHNR and CDR2 FQNEAQ (reference sequence). Trimming pared 0 bases from V and 8 bases from J, leaving 9 bases between. CDR3 coding DNA: TGTGCCAGCAGCTTAGCCGGGGGGCGTACGCAGTATTTT. Protein: CASSLAGGRTQYF.

This chain links TRBV18 with TRBJ1-2, with 8 bases that match TRBD1. Looked up from germline, CDR1 is KGHSH and CDR2 is LQKENI. The CDR3 contains 13 residues. J was trimmed by 6 bases and V by 6 bases; bases with no gene match: 6. CDR3 bases: TGTGCCAGCTCCCAAGGACAGGGCGATGGCTACACCTTC. It encodes CASSQGQGDGYTF.

The J gene is TRBJ1-3, the V gene TRBV2; 7 bases match TRBD1. Germline V gene sequence: CDR1 SNHLY, CDR2 FYNNEI. The J segment lost 8 bases and the V segment lost 7 bases, leaving 5 bases of the junction unmatched. This CDR3 has 12 amino acids. CDR3 residues: CASMSGGDTIYF. The CDR3 region has the DNA TGTGCCAGCATGTCAGGGGGAGACACCATATATTTT.

The chain recombines TRBV5-1 with TRBJ2-5; 11 positions match TRBD2. The V gene end was trimmed by 3 bases and the J gene end by 2 bases; junction bases not matched to a gene: 6. CDR1 and CDR2 from the germline V gene are SGHRS and YFSETQ. This CDR3 contains 16 residues. In DNA form, the CDR3 reads TGCGCCAGCAGCTCACGGACTAGCGGGTTGCAAGAGACCCAGTACTTC. It codes for CASSSRTSGLQETQYF. The entire variable domain, with the rest obtained from reference TRBV5-1 and TRBJ2-5, is as follows: KAGVTQTPRYLIKTRGQQVTLSCSPISGHRSVSWYQQTPGQGLQFLFEYFSETQRNKGNFPGRFSGRQFSNSRSEMNVSTLELGDSALYLCASSSRTSGLQETQYFGPGTRLLVL.

V usage is TRBV19 and J usage is TRBJ1-4; 9 bases align to TRBD1. V lost 6 bases and J lost 7; bases outside the gene matches: 9. Germline V lookup: CDR1 LNHDA, CDR2 SQIVND (reference sequence). The CDR3 covers 15 residues. The CDR3 is CASSGTGTRREKLFF. The CDR3 nucleotides are TGTGCCAGTAGCGGGACAGGGACAAGACGTGAAAAACTGTTTTTT.

For the CDR3, the DNA is TGTGCCAGTAGTATAATTAGCGGAATGTCAAATGAGCAGTTCTTC. Encoded protein: CASSIISGMSNEQFF. This chain joins TRBV19 and TRBJ2-1; maybe TRBD2 (6 bases). This CDR3 region has 15 residues. Trimming pared 2 bases from V and 7 bases from J, leaving 15 bases between. Per the germline V gene, CDR1 is LNHDA and CDR2 is SQIVND (reference sequence).